A selection of T cell receptor beta chains follows, all from one sample in a study of memory CD4+ T cells and cytomegalovirus serostatus. Method: immunoSEQ multiplex PCR; TCRdb's copy keeps in-frame clones and lacks some. Among 50,000 or so clones listed, 70% to 75% were seen once. The sample taken for sequencing was memory CD4+ T cells from blood. The receptors were gathered from an adult in good health and CMV-seropositive. Each CDR3 is given with its conserved first and last residue. The D gene is left open where the match is weak. Expanded clones are given a class, and other clones once, few, many or no size at all.

D	size	J	V	CDR3	DNA
NA	NA	TRBJ2-1	TRBV29-1	CSGDGGNEQFF	TGCAGCGGGGACGGTGGGAATGAGCAGTTCTTC
TRBD1	NA	TRBJ2-1	TRBV25-1	CASRDRGIRGEQFF	TGTGCCAGCAGGGACAGGGGGATAAGGGGTGAGCAGTTCTTC
NA	NA	TRBJ2-5	TRBV5-4	CASSSSRAPQNQYF	TGTGCCAGCAGCTCTTCCCGGGCCCCTCAGAACCAGTACTTC
NA	NA	TRBJ1-3	TRBV5-1	CASSPTSSGNTIYF	TGCGCCAGCAGCCCCACCAGCTCTGGAAACACCATATATTTT
NA	few	TRBJ1-1	TRBV2	CASRTESNTEAFF	TGTGCCAGTAGGACAGAGTCGAACACTGAAGCTTTCTTT
TRBD1	NA	TRBJ1-1	TRBV18	CASSPRTGYMNTEAFF	TGTGCCAGCTCACCAAGGACAGGCTACATGAACACTGAAGCTTTCTTT
NA	NA	TRBJ2-5	TRBV2	CASRSGHSAETQYF	TGTGCCAGCAGGTCGGGACATTCCGCAGAGACCCAGTACTTC
NA	once	TRBJ1-1	TRBV29-1	CGDDRSEAFF	TGCGGCGATGACAGGTCTGAAGCTTTCTTT
TRBD1	NA	TRBJ2-1	TRBV6-1	CASSEIPGQGRDEQFF	TGTGCCAGCAGCGAAATTCCGGGACAGGGGCGCGATGAGCAGTTCTTC
NA	NA	TRBJ2-5	TRBV5-4	CASSPEGMGETQYF	TGTGCCAGCAGCCCCGAAGGGATGGGAGAGACCCAGTACTTC
NA	NA	TRBJ1-4	TRBV5-1	CASSLEGREDEKLFF	TGCGCCAGCAGCTTGGAGGGGCGTGAGGATGAAAAACTGTTTTTT
NA	NA	TRBJ2-3	TRBV10-3	CATHPQEQSTDTQYF	TGTGCCACTCATCCCCAGGAACAGAGCACAGATACGCAGTATTTT
NA	once	TRBJ2-3	TRBV7-9	CASGEGDTQYF	TGTGCCAGCGGTGAGGGCGACACGCAGTATTTT
NA	NA	TRBJ1-4	TRBV5-1	CASSLAPAGGDEKLFF	TGCGCCAGCAGCTTGGCCCCGGCCGGGGGGGACGAAAAACTGTTTTTT
TRBD2	few	TRBJ2-5	TRBV6-6	CASTPGGGDMKTQYF	TGTGCCAGCACCCCTGGCGGGGGGGACATGAAGACCCAGTACTTC
TRBD1	NA	TRBJ1-6	TRBV5-1	CASSLTGGANSPLHF	TGCGCCAGCAGCTTGACAGGGGGCGCGAATTCACCCCTCCACTTT
NA	NA	TRBJ2-7	TRBV29-1	CSVGERRYEQYF	TGCAGCGTGGGGGAGAGGAGATACGAGCAGTACTTC
NA	NA	TRBJ2-7	TRBV7-9	CASSSRLSPYEQYF	TGTGCCAGCAGCTCGCGGCTTAGTCCCTACGAGCAGTACTTC
NA	NA	TRBJ2-7	TRBV5-8	CASSPSAGAGYEQYF	TGTGCCAGCAGCCCCTCGGCGGGGGCGGGATACGAGCAGTACTTC
TRBD2	once	TRBJ2-5	TRBV7-9	CASSLLAGGETQYF	TGTGCCAGCAGCTTACTAGCGGGGGGGGAGACCCAGTACTTC
TRBD1	NA	TRBJ1-2	TRBV6-5	CASSQVRGEGGYTF	TGTGCCAGCAGTCAGGTCAGGGGGGAAGGAGGCTACACCTTC
NA	NA	TRBJ2-3	TRBV4-1	CASSPRPDRAGDTQYF	TGCGCCAGCAGCCCTCGGCCCGACAGGGCGGGGGATACGCAGTATTTT
TRBD2	NA	TRBJ2-5	TRBV6-6	CASSYSRGGGEETQYF	TGTGCCAGCAGTTACAGTCGCGGGGGAGGGGAGGAGACCCAGTACTTC
TRBD1	NA	TRBJ2-2	TRBV7-6	CASRAGTENTGELFF	TGTGCCAGCAGAGCCGGGACAGAGAACACCGGGGAGCTGTTTTTT
NA	NA	TRBJ1-5	TRBV4-3	CASSQDFTQPQHF	TGCGCCAGCAGCCAAGATTTCACCCAGCCCCAGCATTTT
TRBD2	NA	TRBJ2-5	TRBV11-3	CASSKIAGGPETQYF	TGTGCCAGCAGTAAGATAGCGGGGGGGCCGGAGACCCAGTACTTC
NA	NA	TRBJ2-2	TRBV6-1	CASIYGSYTGELFF	TGTGCCAGCATATATGGGAGTTACACCGGGGAGCTGTTTTTT
NA	few	TRBJ1-4	TRBV4-2	CASSQGQQGLYNEKLFF	TGTGCCAGCAGCCAAGGACAGCAAGGGCTTTATAATGAAAAACTGTTTTTT
TRBD1	few	TRBJ2-7	TRBV7-2	CASSHRGQGAPSYEQYF	TGTGCCAGCAGCCACCGGGGACAGGGGGCTCCCTCCTACGAGCAGTACTTC